This entry lists 15 T cell receptor beta chains sequenced from one sample in a study of OX40 agonist ivuxolimab in advanced cancers. Receptor libraries were prepared by the immunoSEQ multiplex PCR assay. TCRdb stores this immuneACCESS table with in-frame sequences only. Part of the clones is absent; in the studies checked, under half of the shortfall reflects unresolved V genes, and no reason is known for the rest. This sample has approximately 60,000 clones in its table, and less than 95% of those were observed once. The ten most abundant clones make up about 5% of the sample. The sample here was CD4+ or CD8+ T cells sorted from blood, taken in a trial of the OX40 agonist ivuxolimab. The receptors stem from an adult with an advanced solid tumor such as melanoma, head and neck, liver or kidney cancer.

J is TRBJ2-7 and V is TRBV28; D is unresolved. This CDR3 contains 15 residues. V lost 5 bases and J 2 bases, leaving 16 bases between the germline ends. Germline CDR1 and CDR2: MDHEN and SYDVKM. CDR3 sequence (DNA): TGTGCCAGCAGTGGATATACCGTCCCACCCTACGAGCAGTACTTC. Translated, it gives CASSGYTVPPYEQYF.

The chain has TRBV4-1 and TRBJ2-7, with D possibly being TRBD1 (6 bases). CDR3 size: 15 residues. V gave up 1 base and J gave up 1 base, with 11 bases separating them. Germline CDR1 and CDR2: MGHRA and YSYEKL. The CDR3 region is CASSQGRTVSYEQYF. The DNA for the CDR3 is TGCGCCAGCAGCCAAGGCCGGACAGTTTCCTACGAGCAGTACTTC.

The V call is TRBV19, the J call TRBJ2-7, with 10 bases identical to TRBD1. CDR3 length: 13 amino acids. CDR1 and CDR2 (germline): LNHDA, SQIVND (reference sequence). Trimming at V came to 5 bases and at J to 6 bases, leaving 4 bases not matched to a gene. CDR3 region: CASSGQGVFEQYF. The CDR3 DNA reads TGTGCCAGTAGTGGACAGGGGGTCTTCGAGCAGTACTTC.

The chain carries TRBV6-5 and TRBJ2-4; a weak D match, TRBD1 (6 bases). Looked up from germline, CDR1 is MNHEY and CDR2 is SVGAGI. Trimming stripped 8 bases from V and 1 base from J, with 15 bases between. The CDR3 length is 15 residues. The CDR3 nucleotides read TGTGCCAGCGGTAAGGGGGACGCCGCCAAAAACATTCAGTACTTC. Translated, it gives CASGKGDAAKNIQYF.

V gene TRBV18 combines with J gene TRBJ1-1; D possibly corresponds to TRBD1 (6 bases). The CDR3 has 14 residues. Germline-derived CDR1 and CDR2 are KGHSH and LQKENI. V lost 2 bases, J lost 1 base, and 8 bases lay in between. This chain's CDR3 is CASSPKGGNTEAFF. In DNA form, the CDR3 reads TGTGCCAGCTCACCAAAAGGGGGGAACACTGAAGCTTTCTTT.

The chain joins TRBV5-1 to TRBJ2-1; D remains ambiguous. The ends were cut back, 4 bases at V and 3 bases at J, with 11 bases in the middle. The length of the CDR3 is 14 residues. Germline loops: CDR1 SGHRS, CDR2 YFSETQ. CDR3 sequence reads: CASSRLDHYNEQFF. The CDR3 coding sequence is TGCGCCAGCAGCCGGCTCGACCACTACAATGAGCAGTTCTTC.

The genes are TRBV27 and TRBJ2-5; 9 bases map to TRBD2. After removal of 4 bases from V and 5 bases from J, the junction contained 5 bases not matched to a gene. The CDR3 has 14 residues. Germline V gives CDR1 MNHEY, CDR2 SMNVEV (reference sequence). CDR3 protein: CASSYVAGVETQYF. CDR3 coding DNA: TGTGCCAGCAGTTACGTAGCGGGAGTTGAGACCCAGTACTTC.

This clone showed up just once. The chain is built from TRBV5-1 and TRBJ2-5; 9 nucleotides line up with TRBD2. The closer fit of TRBJ2-7 to the DNA end suggests the J call may be wrong. CDR1 is SGHRS, CDR2 YFSETQ, per germline. CDR3 size: 14 residues. The CDR3 reads CASATSGSSYEQYF. The CDR3 DNA sequence: TGCGCCAGTGCCACTAGCGGGTCCTCCTACGAGCAGTACTTC.

V usage is TRBV5-1 and J usage is TRBJ2-2, with TRBD1 as a possible D gene (6 bases). CDR3 length: 13 residues. The germline V gene has CDR1 SGHRS and CDR2 YFSETQ. V lost 3 bases, J lost 7 bases, and 10 bases lay in between. The CDR3 sequence is CASSSQGSGELFF. The DNA of the CDR3 is TGCGCCAGCAGCTCCCAGGGGAGCGGGGAGCTGTTTTTT. The full variable domain, its missing parts supplied by reference TRBV5-1 and TRBJ2-2, is KAGVTQTPRYLIKTRGQQVTLSCSPISGHRSVSWYQQTPGQGLQFLFEYFSETQRNKGNFPGRFSGRQFSNSRSEMNVSTLELGDSALYLCASSSQGSGELFFGEGSRLTVL.

The rearrangement links TRBV5-5 to TRBJ1-1; D is unresolved. The V end lost 4 bases, the J end lost 1 base, and 14 bases lay between the germline ends. The CDR3 is 15 amino acids. The germline V gene has CDR1 SGHKS and CDR2 YYEKEE (reference sequence). CDR3 sequence reads: CASSTGGLENTEAFF. CDR3 nucleotide sequence: TGTGCCAGCAGCACGGGAGGTTTAGAGAACACTGAAGCTTTCTTT.

This clone was counted between two and nine times. The gene calls are TRBV19 and TRBJ2-1; 9 nucleotides match TRBD2. The CDR3 extends over 14 amino acids. Trimming removed 5 bases from V and 6 bases from J; junction bases left unmatched: 5. The germline V gene encodes CDR1 LNHDA and CDR2 SQIVND (reference sequence). The CDR3 loop reads CASSFSGSFNEQFF. The CDR3 DNA reads TGTGCCAGTAGTTTTAGCGGGAGTTTCAATGAGCAGTTCTTC.

V and J are TRBV7-3 and TRBJ2-2; 7 nucleotides line up with TRBD1. Germline V CDR1 and CDR2: SGHTA, FQGTGA. The CDR3 consists of 15 residues. Trimming removed 6 bases from V and 0 bases from J; junction bases left unmatched: 4. The CDR3, as DNA: TGTGCCAGCAGGCCCGGGACAGCGAACACCGGGGAGCTGTTTTTT. As protein: CASRPGTANTGELFF.

This sequence joins TRBV11-2 and TRBJ2-1, with a tentative D call TRBD2 (6 bases). The CDR3 contains 14 residues. V lost 7 bases to trimming and J lost 1 base, with 11 bases between them. Germline V gene sequence: CDR1 SGHAT, CDR2 FQNNGV. The CDR3 DNA is TGTGCCAGCATTCGAGCGGGTTCCTACAATGAGCAGTTCTTC. This encodes CASIRAGSYNEQFF.

This rearrangement joins TRBV6-1 to TRBJ2-7; no clear D. Trimming removed 8 bases from V and 2 bases from J, with 10 bases in between. Germline V gene sequence: CDR1 MNHNS, CDR2 SASEGT. The CDR3 loop spans 12 amino acids. The CDR3 DNA is TGTGCCAGCTTAAGGGCCCCCTACGAGCAGTACTTC. This codes for CASLRAPYEQYF.

The chain combines TRBV9 with TRBJ1-5; D unclear. The CDR3 totals 13 residues. CDR1 and CDR2 (germline): SGDLS, YYNGEE. V shed 1 base and J shed 3 bases, with 5 bases lying between them. CDR3 sequence (DNA): TGTGCCAGCAGCGTATTCCCCAATCAGCCCCAGCATTTT. Protein: CASSVFPNQPQHF. The entire variable domain, with the rest obtained from reference TRBV9 and TRBJ1-5, is as follows: DSGVTQTPKHLITATGQRVTLRCSPRSGDLSVYWYQQSLDQGLQFLIQYYNGEERAKGNILERFSAQQFPDLHSELNLSSLELGDSALYFCASSVFPNQPQHFGDGTRLSIL.